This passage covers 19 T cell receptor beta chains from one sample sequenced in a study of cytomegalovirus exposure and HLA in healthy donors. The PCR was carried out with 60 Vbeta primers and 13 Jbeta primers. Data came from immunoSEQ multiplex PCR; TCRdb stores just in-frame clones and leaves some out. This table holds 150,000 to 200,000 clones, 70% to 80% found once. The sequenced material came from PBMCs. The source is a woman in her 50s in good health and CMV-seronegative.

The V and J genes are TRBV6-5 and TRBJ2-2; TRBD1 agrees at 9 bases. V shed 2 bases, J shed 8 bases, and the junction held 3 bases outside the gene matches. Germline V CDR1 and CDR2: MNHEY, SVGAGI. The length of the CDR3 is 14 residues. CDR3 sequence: CASSYGDRAGELFF. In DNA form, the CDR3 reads TGTGCCAGCAGTTACGGGGACAGGGCTGGGGAGCTGTTTTTT.

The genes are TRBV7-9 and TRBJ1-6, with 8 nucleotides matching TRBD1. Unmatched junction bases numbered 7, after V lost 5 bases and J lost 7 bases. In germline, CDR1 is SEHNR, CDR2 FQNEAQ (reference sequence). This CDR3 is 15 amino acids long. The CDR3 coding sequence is TGTGCCAGCAGCCCAGGACAGGGAGGGAATTCACCCCTCCACTTT. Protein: CASSPGQGGNSPLHF.

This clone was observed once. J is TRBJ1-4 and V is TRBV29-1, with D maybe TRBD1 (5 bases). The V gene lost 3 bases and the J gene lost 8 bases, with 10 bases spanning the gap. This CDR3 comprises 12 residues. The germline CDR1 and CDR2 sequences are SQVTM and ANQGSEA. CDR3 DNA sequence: TGCAGCGTTGATATCGGGGGAGAAAAACTGTTTTTT. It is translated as CSVDIGGEKLFF.

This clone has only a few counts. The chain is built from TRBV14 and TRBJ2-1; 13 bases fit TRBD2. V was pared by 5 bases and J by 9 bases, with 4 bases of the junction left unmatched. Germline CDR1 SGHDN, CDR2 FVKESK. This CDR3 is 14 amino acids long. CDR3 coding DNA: TGTGCCAGCAGCTGGACTAGCGGGAGTGTTGAGCAGTTCTTC. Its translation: CASSWTSGSVEQFF.

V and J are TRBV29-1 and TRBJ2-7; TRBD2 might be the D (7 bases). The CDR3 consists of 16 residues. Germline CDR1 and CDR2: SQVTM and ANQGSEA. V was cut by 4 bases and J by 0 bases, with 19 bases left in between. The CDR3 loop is CSVGNGGLSSSYEQYF. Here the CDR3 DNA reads TGCAGCGTTGGGAACGGGGGGCTTTCGAGCTCCTACGAGCAGTACTTC.

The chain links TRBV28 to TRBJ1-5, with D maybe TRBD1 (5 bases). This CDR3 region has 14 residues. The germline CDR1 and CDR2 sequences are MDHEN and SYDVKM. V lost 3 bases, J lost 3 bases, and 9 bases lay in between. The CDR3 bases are TGTGCCAGCAGTTTTGCAGGGAACAATCAGCCCCAGCATTTT. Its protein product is CASSFAGNNQPQHF.

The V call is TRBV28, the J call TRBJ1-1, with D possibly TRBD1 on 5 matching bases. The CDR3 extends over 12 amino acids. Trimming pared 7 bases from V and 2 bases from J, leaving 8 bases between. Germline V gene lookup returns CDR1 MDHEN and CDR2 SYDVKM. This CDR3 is CASTDRNTEAFF. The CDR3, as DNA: TGTGCCAGCACAGACAGAAACACTGAAGCTTTCTTT.

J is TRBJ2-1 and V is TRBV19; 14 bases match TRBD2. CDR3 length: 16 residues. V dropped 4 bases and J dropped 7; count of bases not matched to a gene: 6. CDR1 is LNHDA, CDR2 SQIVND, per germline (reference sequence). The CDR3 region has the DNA TGTGCCAGTAGTAAACCGGGACTAGCGGGGGCGAATGAGCAGTTCTTC. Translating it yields CASSKPGLAGANEQFF.

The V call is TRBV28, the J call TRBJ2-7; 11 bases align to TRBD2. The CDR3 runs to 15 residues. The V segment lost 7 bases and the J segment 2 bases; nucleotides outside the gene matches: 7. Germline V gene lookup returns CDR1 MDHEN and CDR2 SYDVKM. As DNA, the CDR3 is TGTGCCAGCACCTCCGGGACTAGCGGCACCTACGAGCAGTACTTC. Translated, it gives CASTSGTSGTYEQYF.

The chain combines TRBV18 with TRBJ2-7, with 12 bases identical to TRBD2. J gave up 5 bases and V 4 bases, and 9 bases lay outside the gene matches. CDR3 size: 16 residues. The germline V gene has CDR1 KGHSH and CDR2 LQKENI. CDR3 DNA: TGTGCCAGCTCACGGACTAGCGGGAACCCGTGGAACGAGCAGTACTTC. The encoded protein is CASSRTSGNPWNEQYF.

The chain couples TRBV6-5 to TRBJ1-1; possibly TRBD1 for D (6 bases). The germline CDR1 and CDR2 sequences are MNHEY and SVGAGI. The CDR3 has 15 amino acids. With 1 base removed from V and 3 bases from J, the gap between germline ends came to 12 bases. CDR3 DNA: TGTGCCAGCAGTTACTTCTCGGCAGGGGACACTGAAGCTTTCTTT. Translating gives CASSYFSAGDTEAFF.

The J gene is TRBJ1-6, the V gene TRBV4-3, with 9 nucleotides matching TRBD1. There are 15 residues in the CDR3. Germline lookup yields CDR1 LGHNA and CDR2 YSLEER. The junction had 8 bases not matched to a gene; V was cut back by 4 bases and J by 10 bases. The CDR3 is CASSPSGTGNSPLHF. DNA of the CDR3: TGCGCCAGCAGCCCGAGCGGGACAGGGAACTCACCCCTCCACTTT.

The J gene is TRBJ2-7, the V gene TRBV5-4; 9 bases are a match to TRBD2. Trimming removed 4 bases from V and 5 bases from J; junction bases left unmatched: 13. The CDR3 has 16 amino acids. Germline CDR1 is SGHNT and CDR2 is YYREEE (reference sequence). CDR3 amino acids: CASSLLGTSIKDEQYF. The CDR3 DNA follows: TGTGCCAGCAGCCTGTTAGGGACTAGCATTAAGGACGAGCAGTACTTC.

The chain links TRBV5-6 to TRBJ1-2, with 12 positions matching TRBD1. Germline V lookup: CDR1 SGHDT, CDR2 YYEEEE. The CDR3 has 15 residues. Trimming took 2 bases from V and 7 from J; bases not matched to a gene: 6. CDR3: CASSFAGQGALGYTF. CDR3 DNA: TGTGCCAGCAGCTTTGCGGGACAGGGGGCGCTTGGCTACACCTTC.

CDR3 in DNA: TGTGCCAGCAGTCACGGACTAGCGGGAGGGCCCGGGTCCAAAAACATTCAGTACTTC. Its translation is CASSHGLAGGPGSKNIQYF. The V and J genes are TRBV28 and TRBJ2-4; 15 positions agree with TRBD2. CDR3 size: 19 residues. Germline lookup yields CDR1 MDHEN and CDR2 SYDVKM. V shed 5 bases and J 2 bases; nucleotides not matched to a gene: 10.

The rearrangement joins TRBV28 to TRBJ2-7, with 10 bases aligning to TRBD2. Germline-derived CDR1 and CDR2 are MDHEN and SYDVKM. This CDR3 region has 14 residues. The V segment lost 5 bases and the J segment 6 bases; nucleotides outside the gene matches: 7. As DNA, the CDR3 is TGTGCCAGCAGTCTACTAGCGGGAAACCGCGAGCAGTACTTC. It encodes CASSLLAGNREQYF. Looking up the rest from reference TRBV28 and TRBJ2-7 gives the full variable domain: DVKVTQSSRYLVKRTGEKVFLECVQDMDHENMFWYRQDPGLGLRLIYFSYDVKMKEKGDIPEGYSVSREKKERFSLILESASTNQTSMYLCASSLLAGNREQYFGPGTRLTVT.

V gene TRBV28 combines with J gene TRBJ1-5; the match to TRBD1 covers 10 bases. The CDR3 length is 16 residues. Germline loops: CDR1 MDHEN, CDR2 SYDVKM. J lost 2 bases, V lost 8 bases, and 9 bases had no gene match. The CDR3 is CASQRDRGTGNQPQHF. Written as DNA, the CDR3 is TGTGCCAGCCAACGGGACAGGGGTACGGGCAATCAGCCCCAGCATTTT.

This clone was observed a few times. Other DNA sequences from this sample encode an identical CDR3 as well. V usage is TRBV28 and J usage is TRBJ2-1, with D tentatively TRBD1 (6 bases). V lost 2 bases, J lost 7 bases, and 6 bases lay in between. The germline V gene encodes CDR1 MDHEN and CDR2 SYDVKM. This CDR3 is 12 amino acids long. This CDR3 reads CASSLRGNEQFF. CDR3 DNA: TGTGCCAGCAGTTTAAGGGGGAATGAGCAGTTCTTC.

The CDR3 loop is CASSFPLQGVTDTQYF. The CDR3 coding sequence is TGTGCCAGCAGCTTCCCCTTGCAGGGGGTGACAGATACGCAGTATTTT. The chain recombines TRBV5-4 with TRBJ2-3, with 7 bases that match TRBD1. The CDR3 runs 16 residues. CDR1 SGHNT and CDR2 YYREEE come from the germline V gene (reference sequence). J gave up 3 bases and V 2 bases, and 9 bases lay outside the gene matches.